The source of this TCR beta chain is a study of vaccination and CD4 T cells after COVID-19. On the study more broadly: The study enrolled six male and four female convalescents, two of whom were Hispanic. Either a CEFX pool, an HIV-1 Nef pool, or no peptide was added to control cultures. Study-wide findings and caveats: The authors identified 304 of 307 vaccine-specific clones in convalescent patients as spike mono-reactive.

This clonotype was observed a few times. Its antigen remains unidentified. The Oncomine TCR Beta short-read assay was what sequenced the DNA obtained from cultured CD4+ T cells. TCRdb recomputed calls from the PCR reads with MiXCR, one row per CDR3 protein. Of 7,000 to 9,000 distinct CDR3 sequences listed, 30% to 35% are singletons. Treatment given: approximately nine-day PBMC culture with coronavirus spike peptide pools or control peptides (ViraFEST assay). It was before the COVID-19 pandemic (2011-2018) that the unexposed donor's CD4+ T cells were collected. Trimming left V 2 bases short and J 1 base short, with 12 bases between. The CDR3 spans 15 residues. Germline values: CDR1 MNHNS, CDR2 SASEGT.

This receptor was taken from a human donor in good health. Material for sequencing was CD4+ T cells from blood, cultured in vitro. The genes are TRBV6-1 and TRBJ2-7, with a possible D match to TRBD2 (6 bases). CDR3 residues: CASSERVEGSYEQYF. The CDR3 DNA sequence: TGTGCCAGCAGTGAAAGGGTGGAGGGATCCTACGAGCAGTACTTC.